Listed here are 14 T cell receptor beta chains from one sample, sequenced in a study of T-cell reconstitution after alpha-beta-depleted transplantation in children. It was with unique molecular identifiers that the TCRbeta library was prepared. TCRdb redid the calling of the PCR reads with MiXCR, one entry per CDR3 protein. The profile covers 450,000 to 550,000 distinct CDR3 sequences, with roughly 10% appearing a single time and about 15% taken by the ten largest. Sequencing used PBMCs, mostly from graft donor cells, obtained 180 days after TCRalphabeta/CD19-depleted stem cell transplant. These receptors came from a female patient aged 2-9 years who had a stem cell transplant for aplastic anemia, so the T cells may come from the graft donor.

V gene TRBV27 combines with J gene TRBJ2-1, with TRBD2 as a possible D gene (6 bases). CDR3 size: 16 residues. V was pared by 3 bases and J by 5 bases, with 17 bases between. Germline V gives CDR1 MNHEY, CDR2 SMNVEV (reference sequence). CDR3 loop: CASSFWVRGPDNEQFF. The CDR3 DNA follows: TGTGCCAGCAGTTTCTGGGTGCGGGGCCCAGACAATGAGCAGTTCTTC.

The chain combines TRBV24-1 with TRBJ2-7; 7 bases line up with TRBD2. The CDR3 runs 18 residues. The J segment lost 4 bases and the V segment lost 5 bases, leaving 19 bases of the junction unmatched. Germline CDR1 and CDR2: KGHDR and SFDVKD. The CDR3 DNA reads as TGTGCCACCAGTGTCCTTGAGCGGGATCGAAGGGAGCGTTACGAGCAGTACGTC. Its protein product is CATSVLERDRRERYEQYV.

This chain connects TRBV11-3 to TRBJ2-1; possible D gene TRBD2, 5 bases. V lost 4 bases and J lost 0, with 10 bases in between. The CDR3 has 15 residues. Germline V CDR1 and CDR2: SGHNT, YENEEA. The CDR3 loop reads CASSSDFRSYNEQFF. CDR3 bases: TGTGCCAGCAGCTCGGACTTTCGCTCCTACAATGAGCAGTTCTTC.

J is TRBJ2-1 and V is TRBV5-1, with D possibly TRBD1 on 6 matching bases. Germline V gene lookup returns CDR1 SGHRS and CDR2 YFSETQ. V lost 5 bases to trimming and J lost 2 bases, with 29 bases between them. There are 20 residues in the CDR3. The CDR3 DNA reads as TGCGCCAGCAGTAAGAACAGGGAAGGTGGACCCCGTATTACCTACAATGAGCAGTTCTTC. Amino acids: CASSKNREGGPRITYNEQFF. The full variable domain, with the rest looked up from reference TRBV5-1 and TRBJ2-1, is KAGVTQTPRYLIKTRGQQVTLSCSPISGHRSVSWYQQTPGQGLQFLFEYFSETQRNKGNFPGRFSGRQFSNSRSEMNVSTLELGDSALYLCASSKNREGGPRITYNEQFFGPGTRLTVL.

A remark on this clonotype: The junction departs from germline at one end; a sequencing error may be responsible. CDR3 nucleotide sequence: TGTGCCAGCGCACCGGGGGGCCGAGGGGGCATTCAGTACTTC. Its translation is CASAPGGRGGIQYF. The chain joins TRBV18 to TRBJ2-4; D may be TRBD2 (7 bases). Per the germline V gene, CDR1 is KGHSH and CDR2 is LQKENI. This CDR3 spans 14 amino acids.

This chain links TRBV9 with TRBJ2-1; TRBD1 might be the D (7 bases). The ends were cut back, 3 bases at V and 2 bases at J, with 24 bases in the middle. The CDR3 runs to 19 residues. Germline CDR1 SGDLS, CDR2 YYNGEE. CDR3 amino acids: CASSAGGGRLADAYNEQFF. Here the CDR3 DNA reads TGTGCCAGCAGCGCAGGGGGAGGTCGACTCGCGGACGCCTACAATGAGCAGTTCTTC.

A few counts support this clonotype. The chain links TRBV12-3 or TRBV12-4 to TRBJ1-1, with TRBD1 as a possible D gene (6 bases). Trimming removed 3 bases from V and 6 bases from J, with 11 bases in between. This CDR3 spans 13 amino acids. In DNA, the CDR3 is TGTGCCAGCAGTTTGGGAAACAGGGCTGAAGCTTTCTTT. Translation gives CASSLGNRAEAFF.

The rearrangement joins TRBV6-2 or TRBV6-3 to TRBJ2-7; 10 bases match TRBD2. Germline loops: CDR1 MNHEY, CDR2 SVGEGT. The CDR3 totals 15 residues. V lost 2 bases and J lost 6; bases outside the gene matches: 7. CDR3: CASSYMTSGSREQYF. Written as DNA, the CDR3 is TGTGCCAGCAGTTACATGACTAGCGGGTCCCGCGAGCAGTACTTC.

This clonotype was recorded a few times. V usage is TRBV6-1 and J usage is TRBJ1-5; TRBD1 agrees at 12 bases. The V and J ends lost 5 bases and 6 bases, in that order; junction bases with no gene match: 5. CDR1 is MNHNS, CDR2 SASEGT, per germline. CDR3 length: 15 residues. The CDR3 spells CASSKGQGAGQPQHF. CDR3 coding DNA: TGTGCCAGCAGTAAGGGACAGGGGGCCGGTCAGCCCCAGCATTTT.

This sequence joins TRBV7-6 and TRBJ2-2; 14 bases align to TRBD2. CDR1 is SGHVS and CDR2 is FNYEAQ in the germline V gene. CDR3 length: 16 amino acids. V dropped 4 bases and J dropped 8; count of bases not matched to a gene: 6. The CDR3 DNA reads as TGTGCCAGCAGCTCTGGGACTAGCGGGAGCGCGGGGGAGCTGTTTTTT. Translated: CASSSGTSGSAGELFF.

In this sample, this clonotype turned up a few times. The chain combines TRBV25-1 with TRBJ1-2; D call uncertain. This CDR3 is 13 amino acids long. Trimming shortened V by 2 bases and J by 2 bases, and 6 bases separated the two germline ends. CDR1 and CDR2 from the germline V gene are MGHDK and SYGVNS. CDR3 protein: CASSERRNYGYTF. The DNA for the CDR3 is TGTGCCAGCAGTGAACGTAGGAACTATGGCTACACCTTC.

Regarding this clonotype: An end of the junction does not agree with germline; a read error may underlie this. The V call is TRBV7-9, the J call TRBJ2-4; D possibly corresponds to TRBD2 (5 bases). The CDR3 totals 15 residues. The germline CDR1 and CDR2 sequences are SEHNR and FQNEAQ (reference sequence). The CDR3: CASSLDGLAKNMQYF. The CDR3, as DNA: TGTGCCAGCAGCTTAGATGGCCTAGCCAAAAACATGCAGTACTTC.

This clonotype has at least ten counts. The gene calls are TRBV28 and TRBJ2-4; D is perhaps TRBD1 (6 bases). In germline, CDR1 is MDHEN, CDR2 SYDVKM. This CDR3 is built from 16 residues. The V and J ends lost 5 bases and 2 bases respectively, with 16 bases between them. The CDR3, as DNA: TGTGCCAGCAGTCCCCCGGGGACATACCCCAAAAACATTCAGTACTTC. It codes for CASSPPGTYPKNIQYF.

This clonotype was picked up a small number of times. The CDR3 DNA follows: TGTGCCAGCAGTTCTCAGGGGTATAAGGGTGAAAAACTGTTTTTT. As protein: CASSSQGYKGEKLFF. This chain uses TRBV27 with TRBJ1-4; D is possibly TRBD1 (6 bases). Per germline, CDR1 MNHEY and CDR2 SMNVEV (reference sequence). The CDR3 is 15 amino acids. V shed 4 bases and J shed 7 bases, with 16 bases lying between them. The whole variable domain, filled in from reference TRBV27 and TRBJ1-4, reads EAQVTQNPRYLITVTGKKLTVTCSQNMNHEYMSWYRQDPGLGLRQIYYSMNVEVTDKGDVPEGYKVSRKEKRNFPLILESPSPNQTSLYFCASSSQGYKGEKLFFGSGTQLSVL.